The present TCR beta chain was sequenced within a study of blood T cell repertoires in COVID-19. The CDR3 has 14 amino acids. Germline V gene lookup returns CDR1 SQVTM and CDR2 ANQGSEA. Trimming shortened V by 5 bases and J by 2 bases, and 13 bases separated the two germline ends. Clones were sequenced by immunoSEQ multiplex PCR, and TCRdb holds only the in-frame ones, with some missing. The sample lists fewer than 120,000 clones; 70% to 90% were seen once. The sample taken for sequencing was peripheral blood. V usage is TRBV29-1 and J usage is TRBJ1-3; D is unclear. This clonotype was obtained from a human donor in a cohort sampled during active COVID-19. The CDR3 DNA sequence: TGCAGCGTTAACCCTCGAGCCGCTGGAAACACCATATATTTT. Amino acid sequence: CSVNPRAAGNTIYF.